One and the same sample provided the 5 T cell receptor beta chains below, sequenced in a study of blood T cell repertoires in COVID-19. Only in-frame clones appear in the TCRdb table, and some are missing; sequencing was by immunoSEQ multiplex PCR. The data show about 310,000 clones, with around 85% seen just once and around 1.9% held by the top ten. What was sequenced was PBMCs or T cells enriched from blood (not recorded which). The receptor set was obtained from a woman in her 30s who had been exposed to COVID-19.

The chain uses TRBV5-1 and TRBJ1-4; maybe TRBD1 (6 bases). Germline V gene data show CDR1 as SGHRS and CDR2 as YFSETQ. The CDR3 extends over 15 amino acids. V dropped 4 bases and J dropped 0 bases, with 10 bases sitting between them. CDR3 coding DNA: TGCGCCAGCAGCCCGCACAGGGCAACTAATGAAAAACTGTTTTTT. Amino acid sequence: CASSPHRATNEKLFF.

The chain carries TRBV14 and TRBJ2-7, with 9 nucleotides matching TRBD2. Germline trimming cut 2 bases from V and 0 bases from J; bases unmatched to any gene: 2. The CDR3 contains 15 residues. Per germline, CDR1 SGHDN and CDR2 FVKESK. The CDR3 is CASSQHSGSSYEQYF. CDR3 DNA: TGTGCCAGCAGCCAACATAGCGGGAGCTCCTACGAGCAGTACTTC.

V gene TRBV5-5 combines with J gene TRBJ2-7, with TRBD1 matching 9 bases. Germline lookup yields CDR1 SGHKS and CDR2 YYEKEE (reference sequence). V gave up 3 bases and J gave up 2 bases; unmatched junction bases: 6. The CDR3 runs 15 residues. The CDR3 DNA is TGTGCCAGCAGCTCGACCGGACAGGGGACCTACGAGCAGTACTTC. Translating gives CASSSTGQGTYEQYF.

Turning to this clone: Other DNA sequences in the same sample also yield this CDR3. The J gene is TRBJ1-5, the V gene TRBV5-4; no definite D call. The germline CDR1 and CDR2 sequences are SGHNT and YYREEE (reference sequence). The CDR3 contains 14 residues. Trimming took off 0 bases at V and 5 bases at J, with 9 bases between the two ends. In nucleotides, the CDR3 is TGTGCCAGCAGCTTGGGTCGGGGTGATCAGCCCCAGCATTTT. It encodes CASSLGRGDQPQHF.

A few counts support this clone. The chain joins TRBV28 to TRBJ1-1, with 8 nucleotides matching TRBD1. The CDR3 has 18 amino acids. The junction had 13 bases not matched to a gene; V was cut back by 3 bases and J by 1 base. Germline V gene lookup returns CDR1 MDHEN and CDR2 SYDVKM. The CDR3 coding sequence is TGTGCCAGCAGTTTTGGCGTCTACTCAGGGGGCAGGAACACTGAAGCTTTCTTT. Amino acid sequence: CASSFGVYSGGRNTEAFF. The complete variable domain, with remaining parts taken from reference TRBV28 and TRBJ1-1, reads DVKVTQSSRYLVKRTGEKVFLECVQDMDHENMFWYRQDPGLGLRLIYFSYDVKMKEKGDIPEGYSVSREKKERFSLILESASTNQTSMYLCASSFGVYSGGRNTEAFFGQGTRLTVV.